These T cell receptor beta chains were read from a single sample in a study of cytomegalovirus exposure and HLA in healthy donors. The method was immunoSEQ multiplex PCR; TCRdb's version includes in-frame clones alone and lacks a portion of them. The data contain about 110,000 clones, approximately 73% of them singletons. The sample taken for sequencing was PBMCs. Every receptor here comes from a man aged 25-40 years in good health and CMV-seronegative. Both conserved end residues are part of each CDR3. The D gene is left open where the match is weak. Only part of the rows carry a size: once, few, many, or a class if the clone is expanded.

D gene: TRBD1
clone size: many
J gene: TRBJ2-2
V gene: TRBV6-1
CDR3 protein: CASSARQGMNGELFF
CDR3 DNA: TGTGCCAGCAGTGCACGACAGGGTATGAACGGGGAGCTGTTTTTT

D gene: TRBD1
clone size: -
J gene: TRBJ2-5
V gene: TRBV14
CDR3 protein: CASSPGTAQETQYF
CDR3 DNA: TGTGCCAGCAGCCCCGGGACAGCCCAAGAGACCCAGTACTTC

D gene: TRBD2
clone size: -
J gene: TRBJ2-2
V gene: TRBV28
CDR3 protein: CASSLGASGRAGELFF
CDR3 DNA: TGTGCCAGCAGTTTAGGGGCTAGCGGGAGAGCCGGGGAGCTGTTTTTT

D gene: -
clone size: -
J gene: TRBJ2-7
V gene: TRBV7-3
CDR3 protein: CASSLTGADEQYF
CDR3 DNA: TGTGCCAGCAGCTTAACAGGGGCCGACGAGCAGTACTTC

D gene: TRBD2
clone size: -
J gene: TRBJ2-3
V gene: TRBV9
CDR3 protein: CASSVDLAGNTQYF
CDR3 DNA: TGTGCCAGCAGCGTAGACCTAGCGGGGAATACGCAGTATTTT

D gene: -
clone size: few
J gene: TRBJ1-4
V gene: TRBV4-1
CDR3 protein: CASSQGGLFGEKLFF
CDR3 DNA: TGCGCCAGCAGCCAAGGCGGGCTTTTCGGTGAAAAACTGTTTTTT

D gene: -
clone size: -
J gene: TRBJ2-5
V gene: TRBV21-1
CDR3 protein: CASSTGLAGRPIQETQYF
CDR3 DNA: TGTGCCAGCAGCACAGGACTAGCGGGACGACCGATACAAGAGACCCAGTACTTC

D gene: -
clone size: -
J gene: TRBJ2-1
V gene: TRBV19
CDR3 protein: CASSMVEVAGEQFF
CDR3 DNA: TGTGCCAGTAGTATGGTCGAAGTTGCCGGGGAGCAGTTCTTC

D gene: TRBD1
clone size: -
J gene: TRBJ2-2
V gene: TRBV15
CDR3 protein: CATSTTGLTGELFF
CDR3 DNA: TGTGCCACCAGCACGACAGGGTTGACCGGGGAGCTGTTTTTT

D gene: TRBD1
clone size: few
J gene: TRBJ1-5
V gene: TRBV28
CDR3 protein: CASSLLVQGDNQPQHF
CDR3 DNA: TGTGCCAGCAGTTTATTAGTACAGGGGGACAATCAGCCCCAGCATTTT

D gene: -
clone size: -
J gene: TRBJ2-1
V gene: TRBV7-3
CDR3 protein: CASSPEGGASNEQFF
CDR3 DNA: TGTGCCAGCAGCCCAGAAGGTGGAGCTAGCAATGAGCAGTTCTTC

D gene: TRBD2
clone size: -
J gene: TRBJ2-7
V gene: TRBV10-1
CDR3 protein: CASPEGGLAGGPDYEQYF
CDR3 DNA: TGCGCCAGCCCCGAAGGGGGACTAGCGGGAGGGCCTGACTACGAGCAGTACTTC

D gene: TRBD1
clone size: -
J gene: TRBJ2-1
V gene: TRBV11-2
CDR3 protein: CASSLEGQRYNEQFF
CDR3 DNA: TGTGCCAGCAGCTTAGAGGGACAGAGGTACAATGAGCAGTTCTTC

D gene: -
clone size: -
J gene: TRBJ2-3
V gene: TRBV29-1
CDR3 protein: CSVEGASTDTQYF
CDR3 DNA: TGCAGCGTTGAAGGGGCTAGCACAGATACGCAGTATTTT

D gene: -
clone size: many
J gene: TRBJ1-1
V gene: TRBV30
CDR3 protein: CAWFEGAEAFF
CDR3 DNA: TGTGCCTGGTTCGAGGGTGCGGAAGCTTTCTTT

D gene: -
clone size: -
J gene: TRBJ2-3
V gene: TRBV4-2
CDR3 protein: CASSQTDNSGPQADTQYF
CDR3 DNA: TGTGCCAGCAGCCAAACTGATAATTCGGGTCCCCAAGCGGATACGCAGTATTTT

D gene: TRBD2
clone size: -
J gene: TRBJ2-3
V gene: TRBV6-1
CDR3 protein: CASLRTSFGADTQYF
CDR3 DNA: TGTGCCAGCCTAAGGACTAGCTTCGGTGCAGATACGCAGTATTTT

D gene: -
clone size: -
J gene: TRBJ1-1
V gene: TRBV2
CDR3 protein: CASRIPGATHDVMNTEAFF
CDR3 DNA: TGTGCCAGCAGAATCCCCGGAGCCACTCATGATGTTATGAACACTGAAGCTTTCTTT

D gene: -
clone size: once
J gene: TRBJ2-1
V gene: TRBV5-1
CDR3 protein: CASSRSRDKDYNEQFF
CDR3 DNA: TGCGCCAGCAGTCGGTCCCGGGACAAGGACTACAATGAGCAGTTCTTC

D gene: TRBD1
clone size: -
J gene: TRBJ1-2
V gene: TRBV28
CDR3 protein: CASSWTGQANGYTF
CDR3 DNA: TGTGCCAGCAGTTGGACGGGACAGGCAAATGGCTACACCTTC

D gene: -
clone size: -
J gene: TRBJ1-2
V gene: TRBV6-1
CDR3 protein: CASSDGNFYGYTF
CDR3 DNA: TGTGCCAGCAGTGACGGGAATTTCTATGGCTACACCTTC

D gene: TRBD1
clone size: few
J gene: TRBJ2-7
V gene: TRBV6-1
CDR3 protein: CASSADRGSYEQYF
CDR3 DNA: TGTGCCAGCAGTGCTGACAGGGGCTCCTACGAGCAGTACTTC

D gene: TRBD1
clone size: few
J gene: TRBJ1-5
V gene: TRBV12-5
CDR3 protein: CASGFRQGEGQPQHF
CDR3 DNA: TGTGCTAGTGGTTTTCGACAGGGAGAGGGACAGCCCCAGCATTTT

D gene: -
clone size: -
J gene: TRBJ1-4
V gene: TRBV6-1
CDR3 protein: CATMGGDSTNEKLFF
CDR3 DNA: TGTGCCACTATGGGAGGCGACAGTACTAATGAAAAACTGTTTTTT

D gene: -
clone size: -
J gene: TRBJ1-4
V gene: TRBV19
CDR3 protein: CASNRGPQTTNEKLFF
CDR3 DNA: TGTGCCAGTAATCGTGGGCCCCAAACAACTAATGAAAAACTGTTTTTT

D gene: TRBD1
clone size: -
J gene: TRBJ2-7
V gene: TRBV6-5
CDR3 protein: CASNKQGLDEQYF
CDR3 DNA: TGTGCCAGCAACAAACAGGGGTTAGACGAGCAGTACTTC

D gene: -
clone size: once
J gene: TRBJ1-1
V gene: TRBV6-1
CDR3 protein: CASSPGDRNTEAFF
CDR3 DNA: TGTGCCAGCAGCCCCGGTGACAGGAACACTGAAGCTTTCTTT

D gene: TRBD1
clone size: -
J gene: TRBJ2-5
V gene: TRBV2
CDR3 protein: CASSGGTGGMETQYF
CDR3 DNA: TGTGCCAGCAGTGGTGGGACAGGGGGAATGGAGACCCAGTACTTC

D gene: -
clone size: few
J gene: TRBJ1-1
V gene: TRBV19
CDR3 protein: CASSIPLTGEAFF
CDR3 DNA: TGTGCCAGTAGTATCCCCTTAACAGGGGAAGCTTTCTTT

D gene: TRBD2
clone size: -
J gene: TRBJ2-1
V gene: TRBV5-1
CDR3 protein: CASSLGSAGDYNEQFF
CDR3 DNA: TGCGCCAGCAGCTTGGGTTCAGCGGGAGACTACAATGAGCAGTTCTTC

D gene: -
clone size: -
J gene: TRBJ2-7
V gene: TRBV28
CDR3 protein: CASSLGGTYEQYF
CDR3 DNA: TGTGCCAGCAGTTTAGGCGGTACCTACGAGCAGTACTTC

D gene: -
clone size: -
J gene: TRBJ2-7
V gene: TRBV4-1
CDR3 protein: CASSRGGTEQYF
CDR3 DNA: TGCGCCAGCAGCCGAGGGGGTACCGAGCAGTACTTC

D gene: TRBD2
clone size: -
J gene: TRBJ2-3
V gene: TRBV9
CDR3 protein: CASSAAGASTDTQYF
CDR3 DNA: TGTGCCAGCAGCGCAGCGGGGGCTAGCACAGATACGCAGTATTTT

D gene: -
clone size: -
J gene: TRBJ2-7
V gene: TRBV6-1
CDR3 protein: CASSEARPYEQYF
CDR3 DNA: TGTGCCAGCAGTGAAGCGAGGCCTTACGAGCAGTACTTC